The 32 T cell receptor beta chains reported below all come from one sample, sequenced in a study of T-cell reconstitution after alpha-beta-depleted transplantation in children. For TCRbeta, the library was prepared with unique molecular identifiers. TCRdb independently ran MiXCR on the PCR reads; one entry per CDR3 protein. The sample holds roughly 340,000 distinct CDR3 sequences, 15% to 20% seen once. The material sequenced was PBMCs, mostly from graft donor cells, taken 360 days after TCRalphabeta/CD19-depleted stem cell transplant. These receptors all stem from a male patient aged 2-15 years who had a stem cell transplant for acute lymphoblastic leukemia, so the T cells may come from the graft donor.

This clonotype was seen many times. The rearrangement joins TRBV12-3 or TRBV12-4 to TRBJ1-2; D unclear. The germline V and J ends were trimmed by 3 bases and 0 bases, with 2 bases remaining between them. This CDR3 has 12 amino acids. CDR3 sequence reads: CASSFSNYGYTF. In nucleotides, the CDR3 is TGTGCCAGCAGTTTCTCTAACTATGGCTACACCTTC.

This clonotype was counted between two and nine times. CDR3 region: CATRTGGNEQFF. In DNA, the CDR3 is TGTGCCACACGGACAGGGGGCAATGAGCAGTTCTTC. V and J are TRBV19 and TRBJ2-1; 10 nucleotides agree with TRBD1. Germline V gives CDR1 LNHDA, CDR2 SQIVND (reference sequence). The CDR3 consists of 12 residues. Germline trimming cut 10 bases from V and 6 bases from J; bases unmatched to any gene: 3.

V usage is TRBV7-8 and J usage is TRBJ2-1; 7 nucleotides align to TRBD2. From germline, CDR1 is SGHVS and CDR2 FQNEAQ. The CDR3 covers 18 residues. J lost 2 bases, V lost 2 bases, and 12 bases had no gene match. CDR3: CASSLYASGVITYNEQFF. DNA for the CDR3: TGTGCCAGCAGCTTATATGCTAGCGGTGTTATTACCTACAATGAGCAGTTCTTC.

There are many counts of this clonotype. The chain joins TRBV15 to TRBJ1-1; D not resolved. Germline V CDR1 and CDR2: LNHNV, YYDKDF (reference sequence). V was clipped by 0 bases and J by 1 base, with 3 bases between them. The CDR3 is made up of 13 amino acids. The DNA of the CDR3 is TGTGCCACCAGCAGAGATCAGAACACTGAAGCTTTCTTT. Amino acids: CATSRDQNTEAFF.

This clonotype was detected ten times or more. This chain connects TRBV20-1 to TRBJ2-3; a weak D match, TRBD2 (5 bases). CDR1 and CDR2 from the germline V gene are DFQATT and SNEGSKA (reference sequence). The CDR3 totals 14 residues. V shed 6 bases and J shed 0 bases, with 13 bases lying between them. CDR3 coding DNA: TGCAGTGCCGAGGGCTATCCCAGCACAGATACGCAGTATTTT. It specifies CSAEGYPSTDTQYF.

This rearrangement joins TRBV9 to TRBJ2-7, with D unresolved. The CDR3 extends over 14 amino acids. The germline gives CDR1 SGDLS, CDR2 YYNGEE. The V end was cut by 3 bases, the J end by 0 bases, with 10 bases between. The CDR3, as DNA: TGTGCCAGCAGCGGGGGTTATAACTCCTACGAGCAGTACTTC. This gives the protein CASSGGYNSYEQYF.

CDR3 region: CASSFSGADEKLFF. The CDR3, as DNA: TGTGCCAGCAGTTTTTCAGGGGCTGATGAAAAACTGTTTTTT. The chain is built from TRBV27 and TRBJ1-4, with D possibly being TRBD1 (6 bases). The V end lost 3 bases, the J end lost 6 bases, and 11 bases lay between the germline ends. Per germline, CDR1 MNHEY and CDR2 SMNVEV (reference sequence). The CDR3 runs to 14 residues.

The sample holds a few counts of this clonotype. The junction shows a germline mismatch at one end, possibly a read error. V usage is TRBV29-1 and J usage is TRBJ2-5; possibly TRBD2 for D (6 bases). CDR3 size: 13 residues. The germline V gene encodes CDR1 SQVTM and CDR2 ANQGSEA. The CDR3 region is CSVEAGGRETQYF. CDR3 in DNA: TGCAGCGTCGAAGCCGGAGGGCGGGAGACCCAGTACTTC.

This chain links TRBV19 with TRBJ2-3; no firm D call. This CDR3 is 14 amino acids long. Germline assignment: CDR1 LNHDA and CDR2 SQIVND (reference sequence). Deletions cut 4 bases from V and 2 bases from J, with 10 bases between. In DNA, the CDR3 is TGTGCCAGTAGTACAGGATTAGTCACAGATACGCAGTATTTT. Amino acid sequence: CASSTGLVTDTQYF.

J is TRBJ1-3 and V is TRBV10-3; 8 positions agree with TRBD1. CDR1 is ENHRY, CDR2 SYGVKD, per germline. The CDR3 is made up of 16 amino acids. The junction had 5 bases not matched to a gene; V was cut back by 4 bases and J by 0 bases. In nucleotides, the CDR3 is TGTGCCATCAGTGTTGGACAGGGCTTCTCTGGAAACACCATATATTTT. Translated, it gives CAISVGQGFSGNTIYF.

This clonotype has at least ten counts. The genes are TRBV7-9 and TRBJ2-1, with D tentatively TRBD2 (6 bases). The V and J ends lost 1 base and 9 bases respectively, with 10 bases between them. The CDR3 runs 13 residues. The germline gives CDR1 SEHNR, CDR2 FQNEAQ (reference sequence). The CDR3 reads CASSLVTGVEQFF. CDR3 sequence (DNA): TGTGCCAGCAGCTTAGTGACGGGAGTTGAGCAGTTCTTC.

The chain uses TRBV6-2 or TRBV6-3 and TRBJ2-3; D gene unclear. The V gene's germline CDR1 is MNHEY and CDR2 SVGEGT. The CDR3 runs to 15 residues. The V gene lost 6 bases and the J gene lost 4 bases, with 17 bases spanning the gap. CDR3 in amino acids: CASRARFNRSDTQYF. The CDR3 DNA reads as TGTGCCAGCAGAGCCCGATTCAACAGATCAGATACGCAGTATTTT.

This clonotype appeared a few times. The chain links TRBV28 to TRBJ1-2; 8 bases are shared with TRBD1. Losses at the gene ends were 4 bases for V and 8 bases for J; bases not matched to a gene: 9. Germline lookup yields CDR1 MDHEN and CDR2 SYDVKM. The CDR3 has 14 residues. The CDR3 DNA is TGTGCCAGCAGTTCCCAACAGGGGGTGGTGGGCTACACCTTC. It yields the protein CASSSQQGVVGYTF.

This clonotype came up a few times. Written as DNA, the CDR3 is TGCAGCGTTCCCTGGCCAGGGCGGTCTGGGGCCAACGTCCTGACTTTC. It is translated as CSVPWPGRSGANVLTF. The V gene is TRBV29-1, the J gene TRBJ2-6, with D possibly matching TRBD1 (5 bases). This CDR3 region has 16 residues. In germline, CDR1 is SQVTM, CDR2 ANQGSEA. V lost 5 bases to trimming and J lost 1 base, with 15 bases between them. The whole variable domain, remainder taken from reference TRBV29-1 and TRBJ2-6, is SAVISQKPSRDICQRGTSLTIQCQVDSQVTMMFWYRQQPGQSLTLIATANQGSEATYESGFVIDKFPISRPNLTFSTLTVSNMSPEDSSIYLCSVPWPGRSGANVLTFGAGSRLTVL.

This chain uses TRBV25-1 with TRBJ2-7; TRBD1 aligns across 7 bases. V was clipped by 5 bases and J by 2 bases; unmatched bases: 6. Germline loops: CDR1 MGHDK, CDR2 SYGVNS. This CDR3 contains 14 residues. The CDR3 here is CASSTGANPYEQYF. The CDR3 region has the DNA TGTGCCAGCAGTACAGGGGCTAATCCCTACGAGCAGTACTTC.

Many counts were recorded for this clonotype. CDR3: CASTTGIPNTEAFF. The CDR3 bases are TGCGCCAGCACCACGGGAATCCCGAACACTGAAGCTTTCTTT. The genes are TRBV5-1 and TRBJ1-1; D is uncertain. CDR3 length equals 14 residues. With 6 bases removed from V and 1 base from J, the gap between germline ends came to 13 bases. Germline V gives CDR1 SGHRS, CDR2 YFSETQ. Variable domain in full (rest from reference TRBV5-1 and TRBJ1-1): KAGVTQTPRYLIKTRGQQVTLSCSPISGHRSVSWYQQTPGQGLQFLFEYFSETQRNKGNFPGRFSGRQFSNSRSEMNVSTLELGDSALYLCASTTGIPNTEAFFGQGTRLTVV.

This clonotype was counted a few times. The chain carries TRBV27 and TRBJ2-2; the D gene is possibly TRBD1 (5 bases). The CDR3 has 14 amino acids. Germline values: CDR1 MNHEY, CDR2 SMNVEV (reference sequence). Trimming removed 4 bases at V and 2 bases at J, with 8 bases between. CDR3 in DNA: TGTGCCAGCAGTTGGGGCATCAACACCGGGGAGCTGTTTTTT. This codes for CASSWGINTGELFF.

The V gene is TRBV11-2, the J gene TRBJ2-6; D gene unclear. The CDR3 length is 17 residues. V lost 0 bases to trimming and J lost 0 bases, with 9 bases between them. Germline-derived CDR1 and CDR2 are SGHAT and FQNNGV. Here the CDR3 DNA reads TGTGCCAGCAGCTTAGACAGGTTCGGCTCTGGGGCCAACGTCCTGACTTTC. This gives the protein CASSLDRFGSGANVLTF. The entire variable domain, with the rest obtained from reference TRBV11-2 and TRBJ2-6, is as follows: EAGVAQSPRYKIIEKRQSVAFWCNPISGHATLYWYQQILGQGPKLLIQFQNNGVVDDSQLPKDRFSAERLKGVDSTLKIQPAKLEDSAVYLCASSLDRFGSGANVLTFGAGSRLTVL.

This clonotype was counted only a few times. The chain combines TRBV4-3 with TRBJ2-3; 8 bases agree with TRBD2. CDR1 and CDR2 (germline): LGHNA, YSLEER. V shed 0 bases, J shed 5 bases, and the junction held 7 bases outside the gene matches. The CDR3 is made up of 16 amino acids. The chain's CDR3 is CASSQDGAGAGDTQYF. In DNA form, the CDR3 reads TGCGCCAGCAGCCAAGATGGAGCGGGAGCGGGAGATACGCAGTATTTT.

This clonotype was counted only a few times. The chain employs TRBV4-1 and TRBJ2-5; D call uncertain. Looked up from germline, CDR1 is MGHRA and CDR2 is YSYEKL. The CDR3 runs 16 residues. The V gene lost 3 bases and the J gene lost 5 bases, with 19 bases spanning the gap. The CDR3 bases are TGCGCCAGCAGCCAGCCTTACCAAAGTTTACGCGAGACCCAGTACTTC. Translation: CASSQPYQSLRETQYF.

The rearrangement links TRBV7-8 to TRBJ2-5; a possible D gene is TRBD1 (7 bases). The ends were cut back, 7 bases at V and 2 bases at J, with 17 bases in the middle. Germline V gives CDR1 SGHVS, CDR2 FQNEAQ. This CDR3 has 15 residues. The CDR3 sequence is CASTKLRGTQETQYF. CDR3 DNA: TGTGCCAGCACCAAACTCAGGGGGACTCAAGAGACCCAGTACTTC. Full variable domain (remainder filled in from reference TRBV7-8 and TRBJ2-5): GAGVSQSPRYKVAKRGQDVALRCDPISGHVSLFWYQQALGQGPEFLTYFQNEAQLDKSGLPSDRFFAERPEGSVSTLKIQRTQQEDSAVYLCASTKLRGTQETQYFGPGTRLLVL.

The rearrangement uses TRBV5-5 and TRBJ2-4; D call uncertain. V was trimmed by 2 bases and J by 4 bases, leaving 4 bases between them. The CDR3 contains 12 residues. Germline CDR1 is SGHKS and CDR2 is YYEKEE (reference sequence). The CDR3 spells CASSFGKNIQYF. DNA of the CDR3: TGTGCCAGCAGCTTCGGTAAAAACATTCAGTACTTC.

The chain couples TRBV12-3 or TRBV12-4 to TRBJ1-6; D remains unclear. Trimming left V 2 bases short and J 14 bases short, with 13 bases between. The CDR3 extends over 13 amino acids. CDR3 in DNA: TGTGCCAGCAGTTTATTGCCAGCTGAGACCCTCCACTTT. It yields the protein CASSLLPAETLHF.

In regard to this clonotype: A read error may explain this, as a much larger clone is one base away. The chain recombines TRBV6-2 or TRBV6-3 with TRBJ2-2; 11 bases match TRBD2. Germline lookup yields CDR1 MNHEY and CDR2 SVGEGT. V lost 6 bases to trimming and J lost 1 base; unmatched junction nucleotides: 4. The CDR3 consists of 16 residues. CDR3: CASSPGTSGNTGELFF. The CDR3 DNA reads TGTGCCAGCAGCCCTGGGACTAGCGGGAACACCGGGGAGCTGTTTTTT.

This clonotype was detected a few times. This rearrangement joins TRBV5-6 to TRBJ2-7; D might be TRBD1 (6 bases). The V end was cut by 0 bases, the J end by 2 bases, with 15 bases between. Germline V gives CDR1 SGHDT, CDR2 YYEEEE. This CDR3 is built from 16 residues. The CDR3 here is CASSLEFWGRPYEQYF. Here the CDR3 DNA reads TGTGCCAGCAGCTTGGAATTCTGGGGGCGACCCTACGAGCAGTACTTC.

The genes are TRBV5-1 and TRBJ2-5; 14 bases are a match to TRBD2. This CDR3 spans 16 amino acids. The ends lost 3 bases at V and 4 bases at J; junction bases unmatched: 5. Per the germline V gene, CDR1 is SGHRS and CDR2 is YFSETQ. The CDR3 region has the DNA TGCGCCAGCAGCTCTGGGACTAGCGGGAGAGGAGAGACCCAGTACTTC. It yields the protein CASSSGTSGRGETQYF. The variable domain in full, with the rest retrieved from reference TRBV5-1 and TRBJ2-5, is KAGVTQTPRYLIKTRGQQVTLSCSPISGHRSVSWYQQTPGQGLQFLFEYFSETQRNKGNFPGRFSGRQFSNSRSEMNVSTLELGDSALYLCASSSGTSGRGETQYFGPGTRLLVL.

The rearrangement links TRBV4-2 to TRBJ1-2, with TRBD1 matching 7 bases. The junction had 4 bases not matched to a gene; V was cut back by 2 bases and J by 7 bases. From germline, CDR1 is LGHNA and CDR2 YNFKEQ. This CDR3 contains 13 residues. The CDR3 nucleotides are TGTGCCAGCAGCCAAATGACAGGGAGTGGCTACACCTTC. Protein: CASSQMTGSGYTF.

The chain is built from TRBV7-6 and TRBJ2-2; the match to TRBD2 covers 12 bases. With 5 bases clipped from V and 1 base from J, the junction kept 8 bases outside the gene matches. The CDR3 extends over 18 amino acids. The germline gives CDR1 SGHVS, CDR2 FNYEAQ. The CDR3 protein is CASSKGLAGTMNTGELFF. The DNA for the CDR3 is TGTGCCAGCAGCAAAGGACTAGCGGGAACGATGAACACCGGGGAGCTGTTTTTT.

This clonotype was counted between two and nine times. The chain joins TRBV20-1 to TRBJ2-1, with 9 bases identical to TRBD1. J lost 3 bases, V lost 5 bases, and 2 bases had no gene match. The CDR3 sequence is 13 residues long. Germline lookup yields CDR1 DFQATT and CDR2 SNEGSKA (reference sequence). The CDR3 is CSAGQGSYNEQFF. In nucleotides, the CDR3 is TGCAGTGCTGGACAGGGGAGCTACAATGAGCAGTTCTTC.

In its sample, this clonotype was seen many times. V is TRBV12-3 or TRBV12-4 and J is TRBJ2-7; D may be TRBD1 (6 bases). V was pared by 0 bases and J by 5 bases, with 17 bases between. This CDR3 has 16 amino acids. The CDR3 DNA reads TGTGCCAGCAGTTTAGCAGGGACAACTTTCTGGCACGAGCAGTACTTC. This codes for CASSLAGTTFWHEQYF.

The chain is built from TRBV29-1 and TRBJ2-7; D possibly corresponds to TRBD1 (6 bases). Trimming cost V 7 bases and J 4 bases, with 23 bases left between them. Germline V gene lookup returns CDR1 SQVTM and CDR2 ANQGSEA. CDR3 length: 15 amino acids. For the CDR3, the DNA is TGCAGCGGAAGAAACAGGGCCCTGCCACCTTACGAGCAGTACTTC. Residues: CSGRNRALPPYEQYF.

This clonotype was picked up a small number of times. The CDR3 DNA is TGTGCCAGCAGTTTAAGCGCGGCAGATACGCAGTATTTT. Protein sequence: CASSLSAADTQYF. V is TRBV12-3 or TRBV12-4 and J is TRBJ2-3; D gene uncertain. V shed 2 bases and J shed 4 bases, with 7 bases lying between them. This CDR3 is built from 13 residues.